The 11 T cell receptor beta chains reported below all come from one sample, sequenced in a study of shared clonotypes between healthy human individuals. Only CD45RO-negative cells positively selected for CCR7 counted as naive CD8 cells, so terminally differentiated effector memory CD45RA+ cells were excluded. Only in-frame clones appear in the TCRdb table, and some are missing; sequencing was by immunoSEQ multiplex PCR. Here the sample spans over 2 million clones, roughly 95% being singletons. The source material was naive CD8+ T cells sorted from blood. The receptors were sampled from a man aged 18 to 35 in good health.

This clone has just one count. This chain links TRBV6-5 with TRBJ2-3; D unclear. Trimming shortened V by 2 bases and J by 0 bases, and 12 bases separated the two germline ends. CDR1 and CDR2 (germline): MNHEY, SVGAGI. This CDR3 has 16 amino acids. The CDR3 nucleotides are TGTGCCAGCAGTTACAATGGTGGATCTAGCACAGATACGCAGTATTTT. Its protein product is CASSYNGGSSTDTQYF.

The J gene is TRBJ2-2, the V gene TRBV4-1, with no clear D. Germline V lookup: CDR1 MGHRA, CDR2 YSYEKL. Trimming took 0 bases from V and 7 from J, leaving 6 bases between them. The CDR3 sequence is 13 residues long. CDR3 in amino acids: CASSQDEIGELFF. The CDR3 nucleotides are TGCGCCAGCAGCCAAGACGAAATCGGGGAGCTGTTTTTT.

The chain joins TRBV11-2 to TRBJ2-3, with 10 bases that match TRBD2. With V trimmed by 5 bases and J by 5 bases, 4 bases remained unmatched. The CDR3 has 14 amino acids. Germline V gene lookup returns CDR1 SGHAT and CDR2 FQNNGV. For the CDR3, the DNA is TGTGCCAGCAGCCCTAGCGGGGGATTAGATACGCAGTATTTT. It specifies CASSPSGGLDTQYF.

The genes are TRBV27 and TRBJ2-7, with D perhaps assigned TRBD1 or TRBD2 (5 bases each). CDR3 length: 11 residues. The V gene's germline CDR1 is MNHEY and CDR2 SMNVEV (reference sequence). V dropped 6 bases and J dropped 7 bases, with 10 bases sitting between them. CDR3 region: CASRGTEEQYF. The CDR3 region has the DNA TGTGCCAGCAGGGGGACGGAGGAGCAGTACTTC.

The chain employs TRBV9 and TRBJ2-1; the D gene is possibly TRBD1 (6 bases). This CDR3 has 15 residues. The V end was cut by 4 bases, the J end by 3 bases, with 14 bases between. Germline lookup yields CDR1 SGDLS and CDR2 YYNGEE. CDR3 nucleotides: TGTGCCAGCAGCCCCCTCAGGGGTTACTACAATGAGCAGTTCTTC. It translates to CASSPLRGYYNEQFF. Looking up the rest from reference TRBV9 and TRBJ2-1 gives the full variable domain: DSGVTQTPKHLITATGQRVTLRCSPRSGDLSVYWYQQSLDQGLQFLIQYYNGEERAKGNILERFSAQQFPDLHSELNLSSLELGDSALYFCASSPLRGYYNEQFFGPGTRLTVL.

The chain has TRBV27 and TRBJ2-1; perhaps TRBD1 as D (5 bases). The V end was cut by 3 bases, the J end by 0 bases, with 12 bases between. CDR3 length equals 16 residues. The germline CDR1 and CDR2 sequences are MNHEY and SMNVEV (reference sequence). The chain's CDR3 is CASSFLGDSSYNEQFF. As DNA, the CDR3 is TGTGCCAGCAGTTTCTTGGGCGACAGCTCCTACAATGAGCAGTTCTTC.

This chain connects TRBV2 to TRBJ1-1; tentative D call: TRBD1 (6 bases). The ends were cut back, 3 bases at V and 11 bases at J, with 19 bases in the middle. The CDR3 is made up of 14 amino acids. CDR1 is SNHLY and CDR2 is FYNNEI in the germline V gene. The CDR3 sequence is CASSDPRTEDFAFF. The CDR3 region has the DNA TGTGCCAGCAGTGATCCCCGGACAGAAGATTTCGCTTTCTTT.

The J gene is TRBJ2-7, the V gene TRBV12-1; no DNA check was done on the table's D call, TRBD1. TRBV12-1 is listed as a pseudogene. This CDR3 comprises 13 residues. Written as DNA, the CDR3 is TGTGCCAGCAGCTTTCGACAGTTCTACGAGCAGTACTTC. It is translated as CASSFRQFYEQYF.

CDR3 nucleotides: TGTGCCAGCAGTTACCGGACTAGCGGGAGGGAGCAGTTCTTC. Residues: CASSYRTSGREQFF. This chain joins TRBV6-5 and TRBJ2-1; 14 bases match TRBD2. The CDR3 covers 14 residues. With 2 bases clipped from V and 10 bases from J, the junction kept 1 base outside the gene matches. Germline V gene data show CDR1 as MNHEY and CDR2 as SVGAGI.

Here the CDR3 DNA reads TGTGCCAGCAGCGGTGAGGGGGCGCGTCAGCCCCAGCATTTT. Encoded protein: CASSGEGARQPQHF. The rearrangement links TRBV9 to TRBJ1-5; 7 bases are a match to TRBD1. The trim removed 3 bases at V and 6 bases at J, leaving 6 bases unmatched. This CDR3 has 14 residues. The V gene's germline CDR1 is SGDLS and CDR2 YYNGEE.

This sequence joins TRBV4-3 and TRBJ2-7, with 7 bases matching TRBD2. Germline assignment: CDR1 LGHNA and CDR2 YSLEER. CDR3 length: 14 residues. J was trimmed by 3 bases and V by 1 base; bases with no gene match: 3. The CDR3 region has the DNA TGCGCCAGCAGCCAAGGAGCGGGGAGCTACGAGCAGTACTTC. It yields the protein CASSQGAGSYEQYF.